Listed below are T cell receptor beta chains from one sample, sequenced in a study of blood T cell repertoires in COVID-19. Assay used: immunoSEQ multiplex PCR; TCRdb lists only in-frame clones, some missing. The sample shows 250,000 or so clones, 87% of them seen only once. Sequenced: peripheral blood. The receptor source for this set is a man between 18 and 35 years old with active or convalescent COVID-19. The CDR3 runs from the conserved cysteine through the conserved F or W. Fields, in order: V gene, J gene, D gene, clone size, CDR3 protein, CDR3 DNA. A D gene is named only where the DNA matches it firmly. Clone sizes are given selectively: once, few, many, or a class where the clone is expanded.

v_call: TRBV3-1/TRBV3-2; j_call: TRBJ1-2; d_call: TRBD1; clone_size: .; cdr3_aa: CASSESLFRGSNYGYTF; cdr3_nt: TGTGCCAGCAGCGAATCTTTATTCAGGGGGAGTAACTATGGCTACACCTTC
v_call: TRBV19; j_call: TRBJ2-7; d_call: TRBD2; clone_size: once; cdr3_aa: CASSLGLIYEQYF; cdr3_nt: TGTGCCAGTAGTTTGGGACTAATCTACGAGCAGTACTTC
v_call: TRBV28; j_call: TRBJ1-1; d_call: .; clone_size: once; cdr3_aa: CASSLPGRTEAFF; cdr3_nt: TGTGCCAGCAGTTTACCCGGGAGGACTGAAGCTTTCTTT
v_call: TRBV9; j_call: TRBJ2-1; d_call: .; clone_size: .; cdr3_aa: CASSVWQGSANEQFF; cdr3_nt: TGTGCCAGCAGCGTTTGGCAGGGGAGCGCCAATGAGCAGTTCTTC
v_call: TRBV6-2/TRBV6-3; j_call: TRBJ2-7; d_call: TRBD1; clone_size: .; cdr3_aa: CASSFPGTGVEEQYF; cdr3_nt: TGTGCCAGCAGTTTTCCCGGGACAGGGGTGGAAGAGCAGTACTTC
v_call: TRBV5-1; j_call: TRBJ1-5; d_call: .; clone_size: .; cdr3_aa: CASSPDSANQPQHF; cdr3_nt: TGCGCCAGCAGCCCGGACAGCGCCAATCAGCCCCAGCATTTT
v_call: TRBV5-1; j_call: TRBJ2-2; d_call: TRBD2; clone_size: few; cdr3_aa: CASSREGGAGELFF; cdr3_nt: TGCGCCAGCAGCCGGGAGGGGGGCGCCGGGGAGCTGTTTTTT
v_call: TRBV27; j_call: TRBJ1-3; d_call: TRBD1; clone_size: .; cdr3_aa: CASSTGQGATLYF; cdr3_nt: TGTGCCAGCAGTACCGGACAGGGGGCGACCCTATATTTT
v_call: TRBV5-5; j_call: TRBJ2-5; d_call: .; clone_size: .; cdr3_aa: CASSLLRSQETQYF; cdr3_nt: TGTGCCAGCAGCTTGCTACGTTCCCAAGAGACCCAGTACTTC
v_call: TRBV25-1; j_call: TRBJ1-4; d_call: TRBD1; clone_size: .; cdr3_aa: CASSVTGAVEKLFF; cdr3_nt: TGTGCCAGCAGCGTGACAGGGGCCGTTGAAAAACTGTTTTTT
v_call: TRBV19; j_call: TRBJ2-7; d_call: .; clone_size: .; cdr3_aa: CASSISSLDEQYF; cdr3_nt: TGTGCCAGTAGTATTTCTAGCCTCGACGAGCAGTACTTC
v_call: TRBV5-6; j_call: TRBJ1-1; d_call: .; clone_size: .; cdr3_aa: CASSLSQGDTEAFF; cdr3_nt: TGTGCCAGCAGCTTGAGTCAAGGGGACACTGAAGCTTTCTTT
v_call: TRBV30; j_call: TRBJ1-2; d_call: .; clone_size: .; cdr3_aa: CAWFSYGYTF; cdr3_nt: TGTGCCTGGTTTAGCTATGGCTACACCTTC
v_call: TRBV6-5; j_call: TRBJ1-1; d_call: .; clone_size: .; cdr3_aa: CASSTDWDTEAFF; cdr3_nt: TGTGCCAGCAGTACCGACTGGGACACTGAAGCTTTCTTT
v_call: TRBV25-1; j_call: TRBJ1-5; d_call: .; clone_size: few; cdr3_aa: CASSEAERNQPQHF; cdr3_nt: TGTGCCAGCAGTGAGGCGGAACGCAATCAGCCCCAGCATTTT
v_call: TRBV5-6; j_call: TRBJ2-5; d_call: TRBD2; clone_size: .; cdr3_aa: CASLSGSKETQYF; cdr3_nt: TGTGCCAGCCTTAGCGGGAGTAAGGAGACCCAGTACTTC
v_call: TRBV6-5; j_call: TRBJ2-7; d_call: .; clone_size: .; cdr3_aa: CASSYSSGAYEQYF; cdr3_nt: TGTGCCAGCAGTTACTCTAGCGGCGCCTACGAGCAGTACTTC
v_call: TRBV5-4; j_call: TRBJ1-1; d_call: .; clone_size: .; cdr3_aa: CATSFRDIEAFF; cdr3_nt: TGTGCCACCTCCTTCCGGGACATTGAAGCTTTCTTT
v_call: TRBV29-1; j_call: TRBJ2-1; d_call: .; clone_size: .; cdr3_aa: CSVEDRVGGEQFF; cdr3_nt: TGCAGCGTTGAAGATCGGGTAGGGGGTGAGCAGTTCTTC
v_call: TRBV15; j_call: TRBJ2-1; d_call: TRBD1; clone_size: .; cdr3_aa: CATSVGQENYNEQFF; cdr3_nt: TGTGCCACCAGCGTCGGACAGGAGAACTACAATGAGCAGTTCTTC
v_call: TRBV12-5; j_call: TRBJ1-1; d_call: .; clone_size: .; cdr3_aa: CASGPGGFGTEAFF; cdr3_nt: TGTGCTAGTGGCCCGGGGGGATTCGGCACTGAAGCTTTCTTT
v_call: TRBV9; j_call: TRBJ2-5; d_call: TRBD2; clone_size: .; cdr3_aa: CASSVASGRAGETQYF; cdr3_nt: TGTGCCAGCAGCGTAGCTAGCGGGAGGGCCGGAGAGACCCAGTACTTC
v_call: TRBV9; j_call: TRBJ1-1; d_call: .; clone_size: .; cdr3_aa: CASSVRGMNTEAFF; cdr3_nt: TGTGCCAGCAGCGTAAGAGGGATGAACACTGAAGCTTTCTTT
v_call: TRBV7-9; j_call: TRBJ1-3; d_call: TRBD1; clone_size: .; cdr3_aa: CASSLQGAPGNTIYF; cdr3_nt: TGTGCCAGCAGCCTACAGGGGGCGCCTGGAAACACCATATATTTT
v_call: TRBV10-3; j_call: TRBJ1-2; d_call: .; clone_size: .; cdr3_aa: CAISQDTGYGYTF; cdr3_nt: TGTGCCATCAGCCAAGACACTGGCTATGGCTACACCTTC
v_call: TRBV4-3; j_call: TRBJ1-2; d_call: TRBD1; clone_size: .; cdr3_aa: CASSQKDRGLNGYTF; cdr3_nt: TGCGCCAGCAGCCAGAAAGACAGGGGACTGAATGGCTACACCTTC
v_call: TRBV19; j_call: TRBJ1-1; d_call: TRBD1; clone_size: .; cdr3_aa: CASSIGQGNTEAFF; cdr3_nt: TGTGCCAGTAGTATCGGACAGGGGAACACTGAAGCTTTCTTT
v_call: TRBV29-1; j_call: TRBJ2-3; d_call: TRBD2; clone_size: .; cdr3_aa: CSVETGLASADTQYF; cdr3_nt: TGCAGCGTTGAAACGGGACTAGCGTCCGCAGATACGCAGTATTTT
v_call: TRBV3-1/TRBV3-2; j_call: TRBJ1-1; d_call: TRBD1; clone_size: once; cdr3_aa: CASSRAGTGHEAFF; cdr3_nt: TGTGCCAGCAGCCGGGCGGGGACAGGGCATGAAGCTTTCTTT
v_call: TRBV5-1; j_call: TRBJ2-5; d_call: .; clone_size: .; cdr3_aa: CASSPWDGRETQYF; cdr3_nt: TGCGCCAGCAGCCCGTGGGACGGGAGAGAGACCCAGTACTTC
v_call: TRBV3-1/TRBV3-2; j_call: TRBJ2-3; d_call: TRBD2; clone_size: .; cdr3_aa: CASRGETSGTDTQYF; cdr3_nt: TGTGCCAGCAGGGGAGAAACTAGCGGCACAGATACGCAGTATTTT
v_call: TRBV7-3; j_call: TRBJ1-1; d_call: .; clone_size: .; cdr3_aa: CASSLRGGTEAFF; cdr3_nt: TGTGCCAGCAGCTTAAGAGGAGGGACTGAAGCTTTCTTT
v_call: TRBV7-3; j_call: TRBJ2-2; d_call: TRBD2; clone_size: .; cdr3_aa: CASRPGLAGTGELFF; cdr3_nt: TGTGCCAGCCGACCTGGTCTAGCGGGCACCGGGGAGCTGTTTTTT
v_call: TRBV19; j_call: TRBJ1-5; d_call: .; clone_size: few; cdr3_aa: CASSRTPYSNQPQHF; cdr3_nt: TGTGCCAGTAGTCGGACTCCTTATAGCAATCAGCCCCAGCATTTT
v_call: TRBV5-4; j_call: TRBJ2-5; d_call: .; clone_size: .; cdr3_aa: CASTPRGSAPPETQYF; cdr3_nt: TGTGCCAGCACCCCCCGGGGTAGCGCCCCACCGGAGACCCAGTACTTC
v_call: TRBV10-3; j_call: TRBJ2-3; d_call: .; clone_size: .; cdr3_aa: CAISMSGTDTQYF; cdr3_nt: TGTGCCATCAGTATGAGCGGAACAGATACGCAGTATTTT
v_call: TRBV5-8; j_call: TRBJ1-2; d_call: .; clone_size: once; cdr3_aa: CASSLPGSYGYTF; cdr3_nt: TGTGCCAGCAGCTTGCCAGGATCCTATGGCTACACCTTC
v_call: TRBV4-3; j_call: TRBJ2-5; d_call: .; clone_size: .; cdr3_aa: CASSQDGNRPETQYF; cdr3_nt: TGCGCCAGCAGCCAAGATGGGAACAGGCCAGAGACCCAGTACTTC
v_call: TRBV9; j_call: TRBJ2-5; d_call: .; clone_size: .; cdr3_aa: CASSVGPDSEETQYF; cdr3_nt: TGTGCCAGCAGCGTCGGGCCGGACTCGGAAGAGACCCAGTACTTC
v_call: TRBV3-1/TRBV3-2; j_call: TRBJ2-5; d_call: TRBD1; clone_size: .; cdr3_aa: CASSPTQGLQETQYF; cdr3_nt: TGTGCCAGCAGCCCCACACAGGGGCTCCAAGAGACCCAGTACTTC
v_call: TRBV24-1; j_call: TRBJ1-1; d_call: .; clone_size: .; cdr3_aa: CATSDFPAGKGTNTEAFF; cdr3_nt: TGTGCCACCAGTGATTTCCCGGCAGGGAAGGGCACGAACACTGAAGCTTTCTTT
v_call: TRBV28; j_call: TRBJ2-7; d_call: .; clone_size: .; cdr3_aa: CASSLGGAREQYF; cdr3_nt: TGTGCCAGCAGCCTGGGGGGGGCGAGGGAGCAGTACTTC
v_call: TRBV4-3; j_call: TRBJ2-7; d_call: TRBD2; clone_size: .; cdr3_aa: CASSQGRLAGGYEQYF; cdr3_nt: TGCGCCAGCAGCCAAGGCCGACTAGCGGGAGGGTACGAGCAGTACTTC
v_call: TRBV28; j_call: TRBJ1-3; d_call: .; clone_size: .; cdr3_aa: CASQIREAGNTIYF; cdr3_nt: TGTGCCAGCCAAATACGCGAGGCTGGAAACACCATATATTTT
v_call: TRBV28; j_call: TRBJ1-4; d_call: .; clone_size: few; cdr3_aa: CASNPRGEKLFF; cdr3_nt: TGTGCCAGCAACCCCCGGGGTGAAAAACTGTTTTTT
v_call: TRBV14; j_call: TRBJ2-7; d_call: TRBD1; clone_size: .; cdr3_aa: CASSVGQGYEQYF; cdr3_nt: TGTGCCAGCAGCGTCGGACAGGGCTACGAGCAGTACTTC
v_call: TRBV6-5; j_call: TRBJ1-1; d_call: TRBD1; clone_size: .; cdr3_aa: CASSHRDSPNTEAFF; cdr3_nt: TGTGCCAGCAGCCATCGGGACAGCCCGAACACTGAAGCTTTCTTT
v_call: TRBV6-5; j_call: TRBJ1-1; d_call: .; clone_size: .; cdr3_aa: CASSQGKRKAFF; cdr3_nt: TGTGCCAGCAGTCAGGGAAAAAGGAAGGCTTTCTTT
v_call: TRBV2; j_call: TRBJ1-2; d_call: .; clone_size: .; cdr3_aa: CASGGKVYGYTF; cdr3_nt: TGTGCCAGCGGCGGTAAGGTCTATGGCTACACCTTC
v_call: TRBV6-5; j_call: TRBJ2-3; d_call: .; clone_size: .; cdr3_aa: CASSYVRGTYTDTQYF; cdr3_nt: TGTGCCAGCAGTTACGTACGGGGTACTTACACAGATACGCAGTATTTT
v_call: TRBV12-5; j_call: TRBJ1-1; d_call: TRBD1; clone_size: .; cdr3_aa: CASGPGTGKNTEAFF; cdr3_nt: TGTGCTAGTGGTCCCGGGACAGGGAAGAACACTGAAGCTTTCTTT
v_call: TRBV9; j_call: TRBJ1-4; d_call: .; clone_size: .; cdr3_aa: CASSAQGKGEKLFF; cdr3_nt: TGTGCCAGCAGCGCCCAGGGGAAAGGTGAAAAACTGTTTTTT
v_call: TRBV28; j_call: TRBJ2-5; d_call: .; clone_size: .; cdr3_aa: CASSTLTGTPQETQYF; cdr3_nt: TGTGCCAGCAGTACCCTAACCGGGACACCTCAAGAGACCCAGTACTTC
v_call: TRBV19; j_call: TRBJ1-2; d_call: .; clone_size: once; cdr3_aa: CASSTQGGGYTF; cdr3_nt: TGTGCCAGTAGTACGCAGGGAGGTGGCTACACCTTC
v_call: TRBV5-1; j_call: TRBJ1-1; d_call: TRBD1; clone_size: .; cdr3_aa: CASSRRQGAETEAFF; cdr3_nt: TGCGCCAGCAGCCGTCGACAGGGGGCGGAAACTGAAGCTTTCTTT
v_call: TRBV25-1; j_call: TRBJ2-5; d_call: TRBD2; clone_size: .; cdr3_aa: CASSEFGLANQETQYF; cdr3_nt: TGTGCCAGCAGTGAATTTGGACTAGCGAACCAAGAGACCCAGTACTTC
v_call: TRBV19; j_call: TRBJ1-1; d_call: .; clone_size: .; cdr3_aa: CASRETAPNTEAFF; cdr3_nt: TGTGCCAGTAGGGAGACAGCACCGAACACTGAAGCTTTCTTT
v_call: TRBV27; j_call: TRBJ1-5; d_call: .; clone_size: once; cdr3_aa: CASSPLGSNQPQHF; cdr3_nt: TGTGCCAGCAGTCCCCTCGGGAGCAATCAGCCCCAGCATTTT
v_call: TRBV19; j_call: TRBJ1-2; d_call: .; clone_size: .; cdr3_aa: CASQTGGDGYTF; cdr3_nt: TGTGCCAGCCAGACAGGCGGCGATGGCTACACCTTC